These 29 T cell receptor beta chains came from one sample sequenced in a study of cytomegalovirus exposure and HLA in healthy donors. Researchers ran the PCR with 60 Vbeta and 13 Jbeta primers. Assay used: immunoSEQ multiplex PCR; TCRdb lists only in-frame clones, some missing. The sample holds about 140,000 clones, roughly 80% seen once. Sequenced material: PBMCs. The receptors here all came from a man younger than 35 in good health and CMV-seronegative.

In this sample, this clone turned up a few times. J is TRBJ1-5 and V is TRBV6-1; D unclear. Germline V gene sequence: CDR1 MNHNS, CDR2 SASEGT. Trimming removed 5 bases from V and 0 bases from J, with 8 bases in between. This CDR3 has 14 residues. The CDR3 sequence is CASSWLLSNQPQHF. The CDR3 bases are TGTGCCAGCAGTTGGCTTCTTAGCAATCAGCCCCAGCATTTT.

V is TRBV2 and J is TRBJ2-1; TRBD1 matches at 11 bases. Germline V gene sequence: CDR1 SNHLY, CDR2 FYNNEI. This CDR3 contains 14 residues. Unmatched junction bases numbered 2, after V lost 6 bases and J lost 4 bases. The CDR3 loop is CASSGQGAYNEQFF. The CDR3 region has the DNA TGTGCCAGCAGCGGACAGGGGGCATACAATGAGCAGTTCTTC.

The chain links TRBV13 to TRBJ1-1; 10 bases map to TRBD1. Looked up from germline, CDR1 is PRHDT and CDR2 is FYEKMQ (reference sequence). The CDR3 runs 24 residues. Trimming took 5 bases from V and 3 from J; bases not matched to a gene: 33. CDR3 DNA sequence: TGTGCCAGCAGCCTTCCAAACCTTCCTCTCCGGGACAGGGGCACGGAAGTCAGGGACACTGAAGCTTTCTTT. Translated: CASSLPNLPLRDRGTEVRDTEAFF.

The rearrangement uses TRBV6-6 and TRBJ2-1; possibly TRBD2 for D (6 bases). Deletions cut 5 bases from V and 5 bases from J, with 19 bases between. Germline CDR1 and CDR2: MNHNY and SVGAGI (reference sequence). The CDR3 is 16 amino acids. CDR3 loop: CASSPVAGPNDNEQFF. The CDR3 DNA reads TGTGCCAGCAGTCCAGTTGCGGGACCAAACGACAATGAGCAGTTCTTC.

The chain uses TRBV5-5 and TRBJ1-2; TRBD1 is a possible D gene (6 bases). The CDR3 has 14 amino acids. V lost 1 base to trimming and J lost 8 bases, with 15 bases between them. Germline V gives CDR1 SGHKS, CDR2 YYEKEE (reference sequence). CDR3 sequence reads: CASSLLVTTGGYTF. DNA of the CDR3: TGTGCCAGCAGCTTGTTAGTTACCACAGGGGGCTACACCTTC.

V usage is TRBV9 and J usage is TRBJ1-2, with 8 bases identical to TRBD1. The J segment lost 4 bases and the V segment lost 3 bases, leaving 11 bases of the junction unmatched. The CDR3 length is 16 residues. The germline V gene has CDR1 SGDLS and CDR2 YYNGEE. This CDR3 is CASSASGGADTYGYTF. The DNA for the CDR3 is TGTGCCAGCAGCGCTTCAGGGGGCGCGGACACCTATGGCTACACCTTC.

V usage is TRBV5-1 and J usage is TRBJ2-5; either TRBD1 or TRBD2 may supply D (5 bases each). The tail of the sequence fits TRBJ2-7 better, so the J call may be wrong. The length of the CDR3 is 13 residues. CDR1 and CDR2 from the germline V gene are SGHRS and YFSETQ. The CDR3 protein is CASSLEAGNEQYF. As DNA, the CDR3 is TGCGCCAGCAGCCTGGAGGCAGGGAACGAGCAGTACTTC.

In DNA, the CDR3 is TGTGCCAGCAGCGAGGGGGGACAGGAGCAAGAGACCCAGTACTTC. Residues: CASSEGGQEQETQYF. J is TRBJ2-5 and V is TRBV9; 8 nucleotides align to TRBD1. The junction had 6 bases not matched to a gene; V was cut back by 3 bases and J by 2 bases. Germline V gene sequence: CDR1 SGDLS, CDR2 YYNGEE. This CDR3 region has 15 residues.

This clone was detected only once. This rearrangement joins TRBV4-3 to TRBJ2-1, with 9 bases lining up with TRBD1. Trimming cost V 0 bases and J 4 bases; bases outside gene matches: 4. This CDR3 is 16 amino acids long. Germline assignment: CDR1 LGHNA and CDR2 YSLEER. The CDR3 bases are TGCGCCAGCAGCCAAGAAGGGACAGGGAGATACAATGAGCAGTTCTTC. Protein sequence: CASSQEGTGRYNEQFF.

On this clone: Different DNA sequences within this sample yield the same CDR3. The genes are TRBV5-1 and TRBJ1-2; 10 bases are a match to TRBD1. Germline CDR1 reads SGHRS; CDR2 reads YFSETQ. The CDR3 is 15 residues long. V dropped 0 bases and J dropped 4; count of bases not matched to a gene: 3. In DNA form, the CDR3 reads TGCGCCAGCAGCTTGGCGACAGGGGGCAGCTATGGCTACACCTTC. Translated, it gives CASSLATGGSYGYTF.

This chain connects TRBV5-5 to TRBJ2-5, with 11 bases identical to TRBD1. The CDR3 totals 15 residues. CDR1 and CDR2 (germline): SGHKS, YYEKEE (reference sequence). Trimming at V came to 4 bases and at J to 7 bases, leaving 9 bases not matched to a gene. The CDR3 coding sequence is TGTGCCAGCAGCCGCCGGGACAGGGGGAGTGGGACCCAGTACTTC. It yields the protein CASSRRDRGSGTQYF.

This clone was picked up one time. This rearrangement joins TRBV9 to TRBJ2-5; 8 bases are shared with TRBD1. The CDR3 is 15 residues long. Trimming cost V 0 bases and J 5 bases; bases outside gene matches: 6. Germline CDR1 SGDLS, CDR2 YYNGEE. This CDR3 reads CASSVEAGGGETQYF. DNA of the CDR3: TGTGCCAGCAGCGTAGAAGCAGGGGGCGGTGAGACCCAGTACTTC.

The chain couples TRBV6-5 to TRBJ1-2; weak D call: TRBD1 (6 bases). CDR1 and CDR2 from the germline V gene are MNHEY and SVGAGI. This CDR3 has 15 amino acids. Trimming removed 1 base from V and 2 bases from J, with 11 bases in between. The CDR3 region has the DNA TGTGCCAGCAGTTACTTTGGGGGCTTGAACTATGGCTACACCTTC. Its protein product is CASSYFGGLNYGYTF.

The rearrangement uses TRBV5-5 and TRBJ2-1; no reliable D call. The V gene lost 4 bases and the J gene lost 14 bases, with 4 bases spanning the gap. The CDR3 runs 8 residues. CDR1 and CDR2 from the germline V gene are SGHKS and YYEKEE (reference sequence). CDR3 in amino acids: CASSPEFF. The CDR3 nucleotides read TGTGCCAGCAGCCCGGAGTTCTTC.

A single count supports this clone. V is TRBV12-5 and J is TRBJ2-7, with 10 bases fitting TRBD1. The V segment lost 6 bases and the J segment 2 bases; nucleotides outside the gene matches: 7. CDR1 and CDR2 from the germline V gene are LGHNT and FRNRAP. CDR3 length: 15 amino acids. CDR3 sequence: CASGHMGTGAYEQYF. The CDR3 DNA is TGTGCTAGTGGCCACATGGGGACAGGGGCCTACGAGCAGTACTTC.

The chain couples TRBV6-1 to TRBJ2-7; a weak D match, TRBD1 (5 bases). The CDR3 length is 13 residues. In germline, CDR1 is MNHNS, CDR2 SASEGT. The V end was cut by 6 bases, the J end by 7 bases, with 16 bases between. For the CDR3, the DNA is TGTGCCAGCAGCGGCCAGGGAAGACGGGAGCAGTACTTC. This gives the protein CASSGQGRREQYF.

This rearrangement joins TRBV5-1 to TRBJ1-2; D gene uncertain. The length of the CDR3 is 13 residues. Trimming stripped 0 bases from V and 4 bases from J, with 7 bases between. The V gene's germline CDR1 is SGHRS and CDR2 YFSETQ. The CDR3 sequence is CASSLERSYGYTF. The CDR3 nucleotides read TGCGCCAGCAGCTTGGAGAGGAGCTATGGCTACACCTTC.

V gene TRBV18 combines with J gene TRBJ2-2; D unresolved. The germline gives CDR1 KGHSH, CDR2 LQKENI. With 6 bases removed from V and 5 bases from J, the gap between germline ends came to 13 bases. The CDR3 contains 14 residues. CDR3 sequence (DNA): TGTGCCAGCTCTCCCTTCGGTGGTACCGGGGAGCTGTTTTTT. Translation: CASSPFGGTGELFF.

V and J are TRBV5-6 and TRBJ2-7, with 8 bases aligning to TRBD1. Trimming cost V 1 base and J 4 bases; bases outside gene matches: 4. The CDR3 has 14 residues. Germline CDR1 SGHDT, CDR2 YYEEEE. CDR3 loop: CASSLFQGAYEQYF. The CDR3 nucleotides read TGTGCCAGCAGCTTGTTCCAGGGGGCTTACGAGCAGTACTTC.

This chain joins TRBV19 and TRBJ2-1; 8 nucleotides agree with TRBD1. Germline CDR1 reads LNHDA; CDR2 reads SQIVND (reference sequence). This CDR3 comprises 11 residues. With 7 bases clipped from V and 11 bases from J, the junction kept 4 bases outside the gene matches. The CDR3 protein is CASKQGAQQFF. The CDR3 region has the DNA TGTGCCAGTAAGCAGGGGGCACAGCAGTTCTTC.

The CDR3 DNA sequence: TGTGCCAGCAGCTTGGAGGGAGAGAACACTGAAGCTTTCTTT. Translating it yields CASSLEGENTEAFF. The chain carries TRBV5-6 and TRBJ1-1; no reliable D call. Trimming took off 0 bases at V and 1 base at J, with 7 bases between the two ends. The CDR3 extends over 14 amino acids. Germline values: CDR1 SGHDT, CDR2 YYEEEE.

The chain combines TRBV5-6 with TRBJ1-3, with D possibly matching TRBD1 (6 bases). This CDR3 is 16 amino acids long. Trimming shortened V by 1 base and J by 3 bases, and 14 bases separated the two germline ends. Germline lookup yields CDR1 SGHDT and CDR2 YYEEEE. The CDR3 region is CASSLSGGAVGNTIYF. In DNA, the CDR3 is TGTGCCAGCAGCTTGTCTGGGGGGGCGGTTGGAAACACCATATATTTT.

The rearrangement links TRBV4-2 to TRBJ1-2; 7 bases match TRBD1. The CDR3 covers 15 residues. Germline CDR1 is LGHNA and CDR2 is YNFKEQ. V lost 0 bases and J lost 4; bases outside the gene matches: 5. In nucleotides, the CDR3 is TGTGCCAGCAGCCAAGAGATCGGGGACAGCTATGGCTACACCTTC. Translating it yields CASSQEIGDSYGYTF.

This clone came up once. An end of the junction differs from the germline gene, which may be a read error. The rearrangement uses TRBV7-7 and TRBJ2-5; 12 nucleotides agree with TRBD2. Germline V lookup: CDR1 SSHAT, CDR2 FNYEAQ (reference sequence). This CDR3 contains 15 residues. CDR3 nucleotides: TGTGCTAGCAGCTCGACTAGCGGGGGTGGAGAGACCCAGTACTTC. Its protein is CASSSTSGGGETQYF.

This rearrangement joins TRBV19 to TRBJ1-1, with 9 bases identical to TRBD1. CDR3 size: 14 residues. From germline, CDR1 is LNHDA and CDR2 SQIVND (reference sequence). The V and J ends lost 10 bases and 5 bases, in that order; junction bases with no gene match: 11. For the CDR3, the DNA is TGTGCCACCTCACCCCGGGACAGGGAGACTGAAGCTTTCTTT. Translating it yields CATSPRDRETEAFF.

The CDR3 reads CASSYAGSSYNEQFF. CDR3 DNA: TGTGCCAGCAGTTACGCGGGTAGCTCCTACAATGAGCAGTTCTTC. This chain links TRBV6-5 with TRBJ2-1; perhaps TRBD2 as D (5 bases). CDR1 and CDR2 (germline): MNHEY, SVGAGI. V was pared by 2 bases and J by 0 bases, with 8 bases between. CDR3 size: 15 residues.

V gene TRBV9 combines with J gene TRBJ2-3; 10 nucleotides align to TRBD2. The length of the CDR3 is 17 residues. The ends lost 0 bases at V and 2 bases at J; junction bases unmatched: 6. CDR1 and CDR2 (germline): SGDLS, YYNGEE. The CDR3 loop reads CASSVGGAGGFTDTQYF. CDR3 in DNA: TGTGCCAGCAGCGTAGGGGGAGCGGGGGGGTTCACAGATACGCAGTATTTT.

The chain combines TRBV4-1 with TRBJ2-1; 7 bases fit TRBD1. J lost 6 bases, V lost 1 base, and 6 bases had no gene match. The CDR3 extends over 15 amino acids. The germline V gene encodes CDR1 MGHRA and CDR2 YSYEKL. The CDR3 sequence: CASSQGTGLGNEQFF. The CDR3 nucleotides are TGCGCCAGCAGCCAAGGGACAGGACTGGGCAATGAGCAGTTCTTC.

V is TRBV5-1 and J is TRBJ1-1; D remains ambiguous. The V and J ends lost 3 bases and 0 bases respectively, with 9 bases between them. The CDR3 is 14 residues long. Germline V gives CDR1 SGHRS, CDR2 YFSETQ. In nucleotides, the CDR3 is TGCGCCAGCAGCTCGGAGTCCATGAACACTGAAGCTTTCTTT. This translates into CASSSESMNTEAFF.